This T cell receptor beta chain was identified during a study of control samples from healthy donors and cancer patients. Only in-frame clones appear in the TCRdb table, and some are missing; sequencing was by immunoSEQ multiplex PCR. The sample contains 150,000 or so clones, 80% to 95% of which appear only once. The germline V gene encodes CDR1 MDHEN and CDR2 SYDVKM. This CDR3 is built from 12 residues. The ends were cut back, 3 bases at V and 6 bases at J, with 6 bases in the middle. The sequenced material came from blood. This TCR was recovered from a middle-aged man in good health. The rearrangement joins TRBV28 to TRBJ1-5, with D unclear. For the CDR3, the DNA is TGTGCCAGCAGTTTGCCGGGTCAGCCCCAGCATTTT. Translated: CASSLPGQPQHF. Variable domain in full (rest from reference TRBV28 and TRBJ1-5): DVKVTQSSRYLVKRTGEKVFLECVQDMDHENMFWYRQDPGLGLRLIYFSYDVKMKEKGDIPEGYSVSREKKERFSLILESASTNQTSMYLCASSLPGQPQHFGDGTRLSIL.